The rows below give T cell receptor beta chains drawn from one sample of a study of CD8 T cells in Susac syndrome. TCRdb passed the immunoSEQ multiplex PCR reads through MiXCR, listing each CDR3 protein once. The table includes approximately 65,000 distinct CDR3 sequences, over 85% detected once. The sequencing input was CD8+ T cells from PBMCs. Receptors originate from a human donor in good health. The CDR3 runs from the conserved cysteine through the conserved F or W. D genes are given only for firm matches. Only some rows state a clone size, as once, few, many or a class for expanded clones.

J gene	D gene	clone size	V gene	CDR3 protein	CDR3 DNA
TRBJ2-1	-	-	TRBV7-3	CASSLTGLNNEQFF	TGTGCCAGCAGCTTAACTGGCTTAAACAATGAGCAGTTCTTC
TRBJ1-1	TRBD1	-	TRBV6-5	CASSYSAGTGELLLREEAFF	TGTGCCAGCAGTTACTCTGCCGGGACAGGAGAGCTCCTATTGCGTGAGGAAGCTTTCTTT
TRBJ2-7	TRBD1	-	TRBV4-1	CASSQGQHYEQYF	TGCGCCAGCAGCCAGGGACAGCACTACGAGCAGTACTTC
TRBJ2-7	-	-	TRBV7-9	CASSRQGPSYEQYF	TGTGCCAGCAGCCGGCAGGGCCCCTCCTACGAGCAGTACTTC
TRBJ1-6	-	-	TRBV7-4	CASSLVVVSYNSPLHF	TGTGCCAGCAGCTTAGTGGTGGTCTCCTATAATTCACCCCTCCACTTT
TRBJ2-3	-	-	TRBV5-1	CASSLNAAREIKDTQYF	TGCGCCAGCAGCTTAAATGCCGCCCGGGAGATCAAAGATACGCAGTATTTT
TRBJ2-4	TRBD1	-	TRBV15	CATSSPRDRRKNIQYF	TGTGCCACCAGCAGCCCCCGGGACAGGCGTAAAAACATTCAGTACTTC
TRBJ1-1	TRBD1	-	TRBV6-5	CASSYFGQDEAFF	TGTGCCAGCAGTTACTTCGGACAGGATGAAGCTTTCTTT
TRBJ2-5	TRBD2	once	TRBV7-3	CASSPSGGGTETQYF	TGTGCCAGCAGTCCCTCCGGGGGGGGTACGGAGACCCAGTACTTC
TRBJ2-7	TRBD1	few	TRBV3-1	CASSRRWDRSYEQYF	TGTGCCAGCAGCCGCCGCTGGGACAGATCCTACGAGCAGTACTTC
TRBJ2-7	-	few	TRBV27	CASSSDSYEQYF	TGTGCCAGCAGTTCCGACTCCTACGAGCAGTACTTC
TRBJ2-1	-	-	TRBV5-1	CASSLDGPRNEQFF	TGCGCCAGCAGCTTGGACGGCCCGCGGAATGAGCAGTTCTTC
TRBJ1-2	-	-	TRBV12-3/TRBV12-4	CASSSRGLYGYTF	TGTGCCAGCAGCTCCAGAGGACTCTATGGCTACACCTTC
TRBJ1-1	-	-	TRBV7-9	CASSLGRGLNTEAFF	TGTGCCAGCAGCTTAGGTCGGGGGTTGAACACTGAAGCTTTCTTT
TRBJ2-5	TRBD1	-	TRBV20-1	CSGNGQGEETQYF	TGCAGTGGCAACGGACAGGGGGAAGAGACCCAGTACTTC
TRBJ2-3	-	-	TRBV28	CASSLISEGGTDTQYF	TGTGCCAGCAGTCTTATTAGCGAGGGAGGCACAGATACGCAGTATTTT
TRBJ1-6	-	-	TRBV5-4	CASSITGSSYNSPLHF	TGTGCCAGCAGCATCACAGGGAGCTCCTATAATTCACCCCTCCACTTT
TRBJ2-1	-	-	TRBV9	CASSVVMSGGYNEQFF	TGTGCCAGCAGCGTAGTTATGTCGGGCGGTTACAATGAGCAGTTCTTC
TRBJ2-2	-	-	TRBV5-4	CASSLGPAAGTGELFF	TGTGCCAGCAGCTTGGGGCCAGCAGCCGGCACCGGGGAGCTGTTTTTT
TRBJ1-2	-	-	TRBV25-1	CASSGGTYANYGYTF	TGTGCCAGCAGTGGAGGGACTTATGCTAACTATGGCTACACCTTC
TRBJ2-1	-	-	TRBV2	CASSLPGLAGSYNEQFF	TGTGCCAGCAGTCTTCCGGGACTCGCCGGCTCCTACAATGAGCAGTTCTTC
TRBJ2-7	TRBD2	-	TRBV5-4	CASSPAGRSDYEQYF	TGTGCCAGCAGCCCAGCGGGGCGGAGCGACTACGAGCAGTACTTC
TRBJ2-3	TRBD2	-	TRBV27	CASHGLDLDTQYF	TGTGCCAGCCACGGACTAGATCTAGATACGCAGTATTTT
TRBJ2-7	-	-	TRBV5-1	CAGSLKPGESSYEQYF	TGCGCCGGCAGCTTGAAACCAGGGGAATCCTCCTACGAGCAGTACTTC
TRBJ2-7	TRBD1	-	TRBV4-3	CASSQGQGASYEQYF	TGCGCCAGCAGCCAGGGACAGGGGGCCTCCTACGAGCAGTACTTC
TRBJ1-3	-	-	TRBV6-5	CASSLQGFSGNTIYF	TGTGCCAGCAGTTTACAGGGTTTCTCTGGAAACACCATATATTTT
TRBJ2-7	TRBD2	-	TRBV4-1	CASSTRTSGTYEQYF	TGCGCCAGCAGCACTCGGACTAGCGGGACCTACGAGCAGTACTTC
TRBJ1-2	-	-	TRBV12-3/TRBV12-4	CASSLGQFYGYTF	TGTGCCAGCAGTTTGGGCCAGTTCTATGGCTACACCTTC
TRBJ1-2	-	-	TRBV7-9	CASSQNQLYGYTF	TGTGCCAGCAGCCAGAATCAACTCTATGGCTACACCTTC
TRBJ2-7	-	-	TRBV5-4	CASSFSPPYEQYF	TGTGCCAGCAGCTTTTCCCCGCCCTACGAGCAGTACTTC
TRBJ1-1	-	-	TRBV4-2	CASSPGPTTGTPTENTEAFF	TGTGCCAGCAGCCCGGGGCCGACCACCGGGACCCCAACTGAGAACACTGAAGCTTTCTTT
TRBJ1-2	-	-	TRBV19	CASSIDLSDETPHGYTF	TGTGCCAGTAGTATAGACCTTAGCGACGAGACTCCACATGGCTACACCTTC
TRBJ1-1	-	-	TRBV3-1	CASSHTDMNTEAFF	TGTGCCAGCAGCCACACAGACATGAACACTGAAGCTTTCTTT
TRBJ2-7	TRBD1	-	TRBV20-1	CGVPRDRASEQYF	TGCGGCGTCCCCAGGGACAGGGCTTCCGAGCAGTACTTC
TRBJ1-5	-	-	TRBV6-2/TRBV6-3	CASSYPATGQPQHF	TGTGCCAGCAGTTACCCTGCTACAGGACAGCCCCAGCATTTT
TRBJ2-1	-	once	TRBV12-3/TRBV12-4	CASMLGRNPQWQFF	TGTGCCAGCATGCTGGGGCGGAATCCTCAATGGCAGTTCTTC
TRBJ1-1	-	-	TRBV28	CASSLRRSGAEAFF	TGTGCCAGCAGTTTAAGGCGTTCGGGCGCTGAAGCTTTCTTT
TRBJ1-1	TRBD1	-	TRBV4-1	CASSQDRGYGTEAFF	TGCGCCAGCAGCCAAGACAGGGGGTACGGCACTGAAGCTTTCTTT
TRBJ2-5	TRBD2	-	TRBV6-1	CASSEEISGGETQYF	TGTGCCAGCAGTGAAGAAATTAGCGGGGGTGAGACCCAGTACTTC
TRBJ2-7	TRBD1	-	TRBV12-3/TRBV12-4	CASSSGGEQYF	TGTGCCAGCAGTTCAGGGGGCGAGCAGTACTTC
TRBJ1-1	-	-	TRBV19	CASSPDTYGEAFF	TGTGCCAGTAGTCCCGACACTTATGGTGAAGCTTTCTTT
TRBJ2-2	-	-	TRBV12-3/TRBV12-4	CASSSLGGYRTGELFF	TGTGCCAGCAGTTCCCTAGGAGGGTATCGGACCGGGGAGCTGTTTTTT